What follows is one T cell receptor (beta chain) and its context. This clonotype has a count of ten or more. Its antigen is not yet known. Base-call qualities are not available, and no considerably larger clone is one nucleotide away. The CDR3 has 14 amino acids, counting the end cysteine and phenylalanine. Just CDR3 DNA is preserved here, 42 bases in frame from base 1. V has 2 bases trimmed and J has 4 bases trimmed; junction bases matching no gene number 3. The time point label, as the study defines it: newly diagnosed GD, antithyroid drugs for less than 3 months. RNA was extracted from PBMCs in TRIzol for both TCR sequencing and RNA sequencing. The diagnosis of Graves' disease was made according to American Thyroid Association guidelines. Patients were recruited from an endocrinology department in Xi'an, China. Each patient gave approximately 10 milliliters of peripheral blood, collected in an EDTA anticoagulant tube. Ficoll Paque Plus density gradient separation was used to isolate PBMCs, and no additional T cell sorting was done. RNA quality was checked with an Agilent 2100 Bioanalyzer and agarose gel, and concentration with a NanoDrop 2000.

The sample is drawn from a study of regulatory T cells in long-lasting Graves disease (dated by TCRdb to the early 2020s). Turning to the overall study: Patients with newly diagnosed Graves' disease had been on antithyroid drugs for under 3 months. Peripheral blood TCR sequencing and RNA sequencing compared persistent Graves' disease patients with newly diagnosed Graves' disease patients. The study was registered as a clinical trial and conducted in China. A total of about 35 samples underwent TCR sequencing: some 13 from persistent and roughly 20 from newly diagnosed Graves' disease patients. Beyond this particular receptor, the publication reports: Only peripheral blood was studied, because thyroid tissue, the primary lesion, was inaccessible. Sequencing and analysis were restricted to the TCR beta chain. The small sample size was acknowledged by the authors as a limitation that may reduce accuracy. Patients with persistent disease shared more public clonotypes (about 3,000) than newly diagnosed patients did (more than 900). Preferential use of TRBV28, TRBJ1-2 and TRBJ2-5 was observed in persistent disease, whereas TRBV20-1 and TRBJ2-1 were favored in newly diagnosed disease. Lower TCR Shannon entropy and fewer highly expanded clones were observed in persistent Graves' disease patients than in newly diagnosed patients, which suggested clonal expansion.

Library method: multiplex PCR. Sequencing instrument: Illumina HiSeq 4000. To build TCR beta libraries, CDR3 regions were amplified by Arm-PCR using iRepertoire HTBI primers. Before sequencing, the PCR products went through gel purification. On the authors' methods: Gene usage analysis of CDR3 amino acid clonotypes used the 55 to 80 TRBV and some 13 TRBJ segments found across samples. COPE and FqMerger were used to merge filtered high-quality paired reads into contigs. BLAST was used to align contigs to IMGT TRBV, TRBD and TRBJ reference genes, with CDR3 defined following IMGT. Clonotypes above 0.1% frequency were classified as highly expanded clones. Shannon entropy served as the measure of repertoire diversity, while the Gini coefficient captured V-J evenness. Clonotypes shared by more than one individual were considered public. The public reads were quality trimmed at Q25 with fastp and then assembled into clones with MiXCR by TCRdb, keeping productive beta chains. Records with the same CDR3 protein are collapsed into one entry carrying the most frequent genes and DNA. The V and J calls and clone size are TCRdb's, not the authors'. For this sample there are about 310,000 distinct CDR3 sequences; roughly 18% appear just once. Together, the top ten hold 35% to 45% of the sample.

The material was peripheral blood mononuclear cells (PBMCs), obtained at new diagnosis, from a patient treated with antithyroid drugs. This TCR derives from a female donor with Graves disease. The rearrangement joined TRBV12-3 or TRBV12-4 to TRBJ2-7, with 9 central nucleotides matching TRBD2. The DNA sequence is TGTGCCAGCAGTTTAACAGCGGGAGGTTACGAGCAGTACTTC. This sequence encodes CASSLTAGGYEQYF.